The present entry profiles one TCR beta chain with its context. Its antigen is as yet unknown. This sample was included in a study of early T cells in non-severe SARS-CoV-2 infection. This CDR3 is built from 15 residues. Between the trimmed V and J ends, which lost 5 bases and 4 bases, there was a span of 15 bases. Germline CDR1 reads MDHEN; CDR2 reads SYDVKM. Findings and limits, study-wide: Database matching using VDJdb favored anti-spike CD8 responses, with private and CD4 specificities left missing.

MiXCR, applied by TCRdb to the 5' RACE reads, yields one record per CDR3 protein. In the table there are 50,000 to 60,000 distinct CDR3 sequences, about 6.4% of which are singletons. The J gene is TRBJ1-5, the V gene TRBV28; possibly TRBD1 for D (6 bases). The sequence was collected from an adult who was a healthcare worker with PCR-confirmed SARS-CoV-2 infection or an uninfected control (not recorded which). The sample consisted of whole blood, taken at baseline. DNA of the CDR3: TGTGCCAGCAGTCCCGCAGGGGCAGGGAATCAGCCCCAGCATTTT. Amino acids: CASSPAGAGNQPQHF.